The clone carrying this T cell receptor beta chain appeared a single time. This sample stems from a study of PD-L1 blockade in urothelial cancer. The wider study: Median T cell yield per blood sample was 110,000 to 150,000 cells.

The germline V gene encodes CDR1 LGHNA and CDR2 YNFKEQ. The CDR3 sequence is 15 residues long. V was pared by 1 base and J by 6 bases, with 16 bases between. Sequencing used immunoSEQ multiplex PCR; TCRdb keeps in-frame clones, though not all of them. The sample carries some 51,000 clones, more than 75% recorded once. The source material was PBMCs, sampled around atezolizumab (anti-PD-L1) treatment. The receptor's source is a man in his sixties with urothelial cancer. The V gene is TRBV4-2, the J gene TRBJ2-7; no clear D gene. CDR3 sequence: CASSQGSNLGLEQYF. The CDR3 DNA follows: TGTGCCAGCAGCCAAGGGAGTAACCTCGGCCTCGAGCAGTACTTC.